These T cell receptor beta chains were read from a single sample in a study of OX40 agonist ivuxolimab in advanced cancers. The repertoire was sequenced with immunoSEQ multiplex PCR; TCRdb's copy has only in-frame clones and lacks some. This table holds 15,000 to 20,000 clones, approximately 85% found once. The sample consisted of CD4+ or CD8+ T cells sorted from blood, taken in a trial of the OX40 agonist ivuxolimab. Receptor source: an adult with an advanced solid tumor such as melanoma, head and neck, liver or kidney cancer. The CDR3 runs from the conserved cysteine through the conserved F or W. The order of the fields is clone size, V gene, D gene, J gene, CDR3 protein, CDR3 DNA. D genes are given only for firm matches. Not every row has a clone size; where given, it reads once, few, many or a size class.

clone size: once; V gene: TRBV5-8; D gene: .; J gene: TRBJ2-3; CDR3 protein: CASSLPGHSTDTQYF; CDR3 DNA: TGTGCCAGCAGCTTACCGGGACACTCCACAGATACGCAGTATTTT
clone size: .; V gene: TRBV7-8; D gene: TRBD2; J gene: TRBJ2-7; CDR3 protein: CASSAGTSGTYEQYF; CDR3 DNA: TGTGCCAGCAGCGCCGGGACTAGCGGGACCTACGAGCAGTACTTC
clone size: .; V gene: TRBV19; D gene: .; J gene: TRBJ2-7; CDR3 protein: CASSIEAGLSYEQYF; CDR3 DNA: TGTGCCAGTAGTATAGAGGCAGGGCTTTCCTACGAGCAGTACTTC
clone size: .; V gene: TRBV5-6; D gene: TRBD1; J gene: TRBJ1-3; CDR3 protein: CASSSTGRGDGNTIYF; CDR3 DNA: TGTGCCAGCAGCTCGACGGGCAGGGGGGATGGAAACACCATATATTTT
clone size: .; V gene: TRBV6-5; D gene: .; J gene: TRBJ2-7; CDR3 protein: CASSPLGLGLERYF; CDR3 DNA: TGTGCCAGCAGTCCACTCGGGCTAGGGCTGGAACGGTACTTC
clone size: .; V gene: TRBV27; D gene: TRBD2; J gene: TRBJ2-1; CDR3 protein: CASSLLRGNYNEQFF; CDR3 DNA: TGTGCCAGCAGTTTATTGCGGGGGAACTACAATGAGCAGTTCTTC
clone size: .; V gene: TRBV7-1; D gene: TRBD1; J gene: TRBJ2-1; CDR3 protein: CASSDSLGQGYNEQFF; CDR3 DNA: TGTGCCAGCAGCGATAGTCTGGGACAGGGATACAATGAGCAGTTCTTC
clone size: .; V gene: TRBV27; D gene: .; J gene: TRBJ2-1; CDR3 protein: CASSPTPGTLSYNEQFF; CDR3 DNA: TGTGCCAGCAGTCCAACTCCCGGGACTCTCTCCTACAATGAGCAGTTCTTC
clone size: .; V gene: TRBV28; D gene: .; J gene: TRBJ2-4; CDR3 protein: CASNTGSQAKNIQYF; CDR3 DNA: TGTGCCAGCAATACAGGGAGTCAAGCCAAAAACATTCAGTACTTC
clone size: .; V gene: TRBV27; D gene: TRBD2; J gene: TRBJ2-1; CDR3 protein: CASSFALAGVAREQFF; CDR3 DNA: TGTGCCAGCAGTTTCGCCCTAGCGGGGGTGGCTCGGGAGCAGTTCTTC